This TCR beta chain stems from a study of T-cell memory formation after mild COVID-19. This CDR3 spans 16 amino acids. The V end lost 3 bases, the J end lost 6 bases, and 18 bases lay between the germline ends. This clonotype was counted many times. TCRdb used MiXCR to reprocess the 5' RACE reads, holding one entry per CDR3 protein. The data hold 430,000 or so distinct CDR3 sequences, with about 23% observed a single time. The chain carries TRBV12-3 or TRBV12-4 and TRBJ2-1, with D possibly matching TRBD2 (7 bases). Source material: PBMCs or a T cell subset sorted from them (not recorded which). The sequence came from an adult woman who had mild COVID-19 (a few samples of this study predate the infection). Cell type and time point are not known. The CDR3 DNA follows: TGTGCCAGCAGTTTTTGGGGAGGGGGAGCCGGCAATGAGCAGTTCTTC. Translation gives CASSFWGGGAGNEQFF.